This is a list of T cell receptor beta chains from one sample in a study of PD-L1 blockade in urothelial cancer. Only in-frame clones appear in the TCRdb table, and some are missing; sequencing was by immunoSEQ multiplex PCR. The sample holds more than 50,000 clones, around 79% seen once. Sequenced here: PBMCs, sampled around atezolizumab (anti-PD-L1) treatment. The receptor source for this set is a man between 65 and 80 years old with urothelial cancer. Each CDR3 is given with its conserved first and last residue. The order of the fields is clone size, J gene, D gene, V gene, CDR3 DNA, CDR3 protein. The D gene is left open where the match is weak. Part of the rows lack a size; the others show once, few, many or a class for expanded clones.

clone size: -; J gene: TRBJ2-1; D gene: TRBD2; V gene: TRBV5-1; CDR3 DNA: TGCGCCAGCAGCTGGGCCCCAGCGGGAGGTTCCTACAATGAGCAGTTCTTC; CDR3 protein: CASSWAPAGGSYNEQFF
clone size: -; J gene: TRBJ2-1; D gene: TRBD2; V gene: TRBV2; CDR3 DNA: TGTGCCAGCAGTGATGGACTAGGTTTCAATGAGCAGTTCTTC; CDR3 protein: CASSDGLGFNEQFF
clone size: -; J gene: TRBJ2-3; D gene: TRBD1; V gene: TRBV5-1; CDR3 DNA: TGCGCCAGCAGCCCCTCGGGACAGGGATCTGATACGCAGTATTTT; CDR3 protein: CASSPSGQGSDTQYF
clone size: -; J gene: TRBJ2-3; D gene: -; V gene: TRBV6-1; CDR3 DNA: TGTGCCAGCAGTGATCAAGGGGCAGATACGCAGTATTTT; CDR3 protein: CASSDQGADTQYF
clone size: -; J gene: TRBJ1-1; D gene: -; V gene: TRBV2; CDR3 DNA: TGTGCCAGCAGCCGAACAGGGTCCTGGACTGAAGCTTTCTTT; CDR3 protein: CASSRTGSWTEAFF
clone size: once; J gene: TRBJ2-5; D gene: TRBD2; V gene: TRBV9; CDR3 DNA: TGTGCCAGCAGTCGACTAGCGGGAGAGGAAGAGACCCAGTACTTC; CDR3 protein: CASSRLAGEEETQYF
clone size: -; J gene: TRBJ2-7; D gene: -; V gene: TRBV18; CDR3 DNA: TGTGCCAGCTCCCCGAGACAGAGCTCCTACGAGCAGTACTTC; CDR3 protein: CASSPRQSSYEQYF
clone size: -; J gene: TRBJ2-2; D gene: -; V gene: TRBV19; CDR3 DNA: TGTGCCAGTAGTATAGTGAGTCAATTTACCACCGGGGAGCTGTTTTTT; CDR3 protein: CASSIVSQFTTGELFF
clone size: once; J gene: TRBJ2-5; D gene: TRBD1; V gene: TRBV6-1; CDR3 DNA: TGTGCCAGCAGTGATCAGCCAGGGGGCCCCTTGTTTAGCCAGTACTTC; CDR3 protein: CASSDQPGGPLFSQYF
clone size: -; J gene: TRBJ1-5; D gene: -; V gene: TRBV19; CDR3 DNA: TGTGCCAGTAGTACCTACGACACAAACAATCAGCCCCAGCATTTT; CDR3 protein: CASSTYDTNNQPQHF
clone size: once; J gene: TRBJ2-5; D gene: TRBD2; V gene: TRBV5-6; CDR3 DNA: TGTGCCAGCAGCTCCGGGGGACTAGCGGAGCAAGAGACCCAGTACTTC; CDR3 protein: CASSSGGLAEQETQYF
clone size: -; J gene: TRBJ1-1; D gene: -; V gene: TRBV6-6; CDR3 DNA: TGTGCCAGCAGTTATCGGGACACTGAAGCTTTCTTT; CDR3 protein: CASSYRDTEAFF
clone size: -; J gene: TRBJ2-7; D gene: TRBD2; V gene: TRBV7-3; CDR3 DNA: TGTGCCAGCAGCTTAGATGCTAGCGGGAGGAACGAGCAGTACTTC; CDR3 protein: CASSLDASGRNEQYF
clone size: -; J gene: TRBJ1-2; D gene: -; V gene: TRBV15; CDR3 DNA: TGTGCCACCAGCAGAGGGGGGACAAACTATGGCTACACCTTC; CDR3 protein: CATSRGGTNYGYTF
clone size: -; J gene: TRBJ2-3; D gene: TRBD1; V gene: TRBV5-4; CDR3 DNA: TGTGCCAGCAGCCGGGGGACAGGGGTGAGCACAGATACGCAGTATTTT; CDR3 protein: CASSRGTGVSTDTQYF
clone size: -; J gene: TRBJ2-7; D gene: -; V gene: TRBV9; CDR3 DNA: TGTGCCAGCAGCGTAGTTAAGGGGCGGCGTTACGAGCAGTACTTC; CDR3 protein: CASSVVKGRRYEQYF
clone size: -; J gene: TRBJ2-5; D gene: -; V gene: TRBV4-2; CDR3 DNA: TGTGCCAGCAGCCAAGACGCCCAGGGGAGAGAGACCCAGTACTTC; CDR3 protein: CASSQDAQGRETQYF
clone size: -; J gene: TRBJ2-1; D gene: -; V gene: TRBV10-3; CDR3 DNA: TGTGCCATCAGTGAGAAACTAGATGAGCAGTTCTTC; CDR3 protein: CAISEKLDEQFF
clone size: -; J gene: TRBJ1-4; D gene: TRBD1; V gene: TRBV5-8; CDR3 DNA: TGTGCCAGCAGACCAAAACAGGGGTTTAATGAAAAACTGTTTTTT; CDR3 protein: CASRPKQGFNEKLFF
clone size: once; J gene: TRBJ2-1; D gene: TRBD2; V gene: TRBV5-6; CDR3 DNA: TGTGCCAGCAGCTTGGCAGCGGGAAGGGTCTACAATGAGCAGTTCTTC; CDR3 protein: CASSLAAGRVYNEQFF
clone size: -; J gene: TRBJ1-2; D gene: TRBD1; V gene: TRBV30; CDR3 DNA: TGTGCCCGTCTCCGGGACAGGGCGACTAACTATGGCTACACCTTC; CDR3 protein: CARLRDRATNYGYTF
clone size: -; J gene: TRBJ2-7; D gene: -; V gene: TRBV5-1; CDR3 DNA: TGCGCCAGCAGCTGGGGGAGGGGGGCGCAGACCTACGAGCAGTACTTC; CDR3 protein: CASSWGRGAQTYEQYF
clone size: -; J gene: TRBJ2-7; D gene: -; V gene: TRBV18; CDR3 DNA: TGTGCCAGCTCACCGGGACAAAACTCCTACGAGCAGTACTTC; CDR3 protein: CASSPGQNSYEQYF
clone size: -; J gene: TRBJ2-7; D gene: -; V gene: TRBV5-1; CDR3 DNA: TGCGCCAGCAGCTTGCCCGCCTACGAGCAGTACTTC; CDR3 protein: CASSLPAYEQYF